This T cell receptor (beta chain) came from a study of CXCR3-negative and CXCR3-positive naive CD8 T cells (dated by TCRdb to the late 2010s). Turning to the overall study: About 150 million TRB reads were obtained in total, roughly 1.5 +/- 0.3 million reads per library. The diversity and physicochemical repertoire analyses included roughly ten donors pooled from two independent experiments. The TRBV-TRBJ cluster analysis covered naive subsets from roughly 5 donors and memory cells from 3 donors.

With no count recorded, this clonotype is classed as medium-sized (0.01 to 0.1%) from frequency. It lacks a known antigen. The paper's findings and limits, for the study overall: Because surface CD5, which has been linked to self-reactivity in mice, was comparable between naive subsets, TCR interaction strength was also inferred from TRB CDR3 physicochemical properties. TRB CDR3s from CXCR3-positive naive cells showed higher hydrophobicity (lower Kidera factor 4), lower energy, and higher strength and volume indices than CXCR3-negative naive cells. Repertoire diversity was comparably high in both naive subsets but much lower in memory CD8+ T cells. TRBV-TRBJ usage was similar between naive CXCR3-negative and CXCR3-positive cells from the same donor, while memory cells showed distinct patterns. Because CXCR3 expression was partially decreased after cryopreservation, freshly isolated PBMCs were used for most assays.

Sequencing took place on a NextSeq 550. The Human TCR Profiling Kit (MiLaboratory) was used to make UMI-labeled 5' RACE TRB cDNA libraries. The full amount of extracted RNA was used for cDNA synthesis, and the full amount of resulting cDNA was used for PCR amplification. Libraries were prepared in parallel with an identical number of PCR cycles. The paper's data handling went like this. MIGEC and MiXCR extracted about 49,000 +/- 11,000 unique UMI-labeled TRB cDNA molecules per library, requiring at least two reads per UMI. On average, each library contained approximately 40,000 +/- 10,000 functional in-frame TRB CDR3 nucleotide clonotypes without stop codons. After each sample was downsampled to 5000 UMI-labeled TRB molecules, VDJtools was used to calculate diversity metrics such as normalized Shannon-Wiener and Chao1. For the central five CDR3 residues, VDJtools calculated physicochemical properties weighted by clonotype size, namely interaction energy, strength, volume and Kidera factor 4. With the reads reprocessed by TCRdb, a single entry stands for each CDR3 protein sequence and no DNA is reported. What appears here as the V and J calls and clone size reflects TCRdb's work, not the paper's. This specimen's table enumerates 6,500 to 9,000 distinct CDR3 sequences. The ten largest account for over 1.5% of the sample.

Counted from cysteine to phenylalanine, this CDR3 has 11 amino acids. No DNA is recorded. According to the germline V gene, CDR1 reads SQVTM and CDR2 reads ANQGSEA. For every CD8+ T cell subset, a few hundred thousand cells were flow-sorted straight into RLT lysis buffer, and each subset was sorted in triplicate. Naive CD8+ T cells were defined stringently as CD45RO-CCR7+CD27+CD95- to exclude memory contaminants. Standard density gradient centrifugation was used to isolate peripheral blood mononuclear cells from buffy coats. Naive CXCR3-negative and CXCR3-positive CD8+ T cells were flow-sorted using a FACSAria III. Total RNA was extracted from sorted cells with an RNeasy Mini Kit.

The sequence links TRBV29-1 to TRBJ1-2; the TCRdb call, TRBD1, lacks DNA for checking. Material: naive CXCR3+ CD8+ T cells from blood. The sample's cell subset or site, from its label and the paper: CD45RO-CCR7+CD27+CD95- naive CD8+ T cells expressing CXCR3 (TNR3+). The receptor was derived from a human donor in good health. Some clones in this sample may be carry-over from other donors' samples. The CDR3 in this case is CSVQGLDGYTF.